This record covers a single T cell receptor beta chain. Per the original data handling: Estimates of nucleated cell counts were drawn from the amplification of reference gene primers. Using immunoSEQ multiplex PCR, the repertoire was profiled, and TCRdb retains in-frame clones only, with some absent. Clone size and V and J calls were adopted from that table, with D and trimming inferred from the DNA. Of fewer than 90,000 clones in the sample, around 90% were seen once. The data were obtained in a study of blood T cell repertoires in COVID-19. Study context: The study drew acute and convalescent COVID-19 samples from the United States, Italy and Spain. From T cells, B-cell-depleted T cells, or PBMCs came the material, which was cDNA or gDNA.

Germline V gene lookup returns CDR1 SGHTA and CDR2 FQGNSA. V lost 1 base and J lost 8; bases outside the gene matches: 2. This CDR3 is built from 14 residues. The sample was peripheral blood. The TCR originated in a woman aged 80 or over with active COVID-19. This sequence joins TRBV7-2 and TRBJ1-4; 9 nucleotides align to TRBD1. In DNA, the CDR3 is TGTGCCAGCAGCTTAGACAGGGGGCTGGAAAAACTGTTTTTT. Translating gives CASSLDRGLEKLFF.